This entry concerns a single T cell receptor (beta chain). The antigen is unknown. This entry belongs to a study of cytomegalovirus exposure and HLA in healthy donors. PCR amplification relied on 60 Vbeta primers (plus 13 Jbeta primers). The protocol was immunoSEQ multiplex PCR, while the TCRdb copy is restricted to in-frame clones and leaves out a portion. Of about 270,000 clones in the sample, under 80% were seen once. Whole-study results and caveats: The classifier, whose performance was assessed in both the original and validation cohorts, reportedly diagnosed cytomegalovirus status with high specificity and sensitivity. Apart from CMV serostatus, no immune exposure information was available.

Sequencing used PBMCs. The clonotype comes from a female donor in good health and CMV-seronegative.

This CDR3 reads CASSARLAGGRNEQFF. DNA of the CDR3: TGTGCCAGCAGCGCCAGACTAGCGGGAGGACGCAATGAGCAGTTCTTC. V and J are TRBV7-6 and TRBJ2-1; 13 bases are a match to TRBD2. Per germline, CDR1 SGHVS and CDR2 FNYEAQ. This CDR3 is 16 amino acids long. Losses at the gene ends were 5 bases for V and 6 bases for J; bases not matched to a gene: 7.